Presented here are 26 T cell receptor beta chains from one specimen sequenced in a study of early T cells in non-severe SARS-CoV-2 infection. TCRdb re-analysed the 5' RACE reads in MiXCR, keeping a single row per CDR3 protein. There are just under 65,000 distinct CDR3 sequences in the sample; roughly 9% occur only once, and 13% lies in the top ten. This material consisted of whole blood, taken at baseline. The receptors derive from an adult who was a healthcare worker with PCR-confirmed SARS-CoV-2 infection or an uninfected control (not recorded which).

This clonotype was counted many times. The chain uses TRBV6-1 and TRBJ2-3; 10 bases are shared with TRBD2. CDR1 and CDR2 from the germline V gene are MNHNS and SASEGT. Germline trimming cut 2 bases from V and 1 base from J; bases unmatched to any gene: 3. The CDR3 length is 16 residues. The CDR3 coding sequence is TGTGCCAGCAGTGAAAGAGGACTAGCGGGCACAGATACGCAGTATTTT. Translated, it gives CASSERGLAGTDTQYF.

This clonotype was found once. The gene calls are TRBV12-3 or TRBV12-4 and TRBJ1-1, with a weak D call TRBD1 (6 bases). V was cut by 4 bases and J by 9 bases, with 21 bases left in between. This CDR3 region has 15 residues. The CDR3 bases are TGTGCCAGCAGTTATACCTCCGGGGGCATGTTTAAAGCTTTCTTT. This translates into CASSYTSGGMFKAFF.

The CDR3 is CASSLGRYEQYF. The DNA of the CDR3 is TGTGCCAGCAGCTTAGGCCGCTACGAGCAGTACTTC. The chain carries TRBV7-2 and TRBJ2-7; D ambiguous. V gave up 1 base and J gave up 3 bases, with 4 bases separating them. Germline CDR1 and CDR2: SGHTA and FQGNSA. This CDR3 contains 12 residues.

This clonotype has ten or more counts. The chain uses TRBV6-6 and TRBJ2-7; 9 positions match TRBD1. The CDR3 runs 14 residues. With V trimmed by 4 bases and J by 6 bases, 7 bases remained unmatched. The V gene's germline CDR1 is MNHNY and CDR2 SVGAGI (reference sequence). This CDR3 reads CASSWGTGMFEQYF. The CDR3 DNA reads TGTGCCAGCAGTTGGGGGACAGGGATGTTCGAGCAGTACTTC.

There are a few counts of this clonotype. This chain links TRBV20-1 with TRBJ2-7; 12 positions agree with TRBD2. CDR1 is DFQATT and CDR2 is SNEGSKA in the germline V gene (reference sequence). The CDR3 has 15 amino acids. With 6 bases clipped from V and 1 base from J, the junction kept 7 bases outside the gene matches. This CDR3 is CSATPGLAGSYEQYF. CDR3 DNA: TGCAGTGCAACGCCGGGACTAGCGGGTTCCTACGAGCAGTACTTC.

This clonotype has just a few counts. The J gene is TRBJ1-2, the V gene TRBV4-2; TRBD1 matches at 7 bases. Losses at the gene ends were 4 bases for V and 4 bases for J; bases not matched to a gene: 9. Germline V lookup: CDR1 LGHNA, CDR2 YNFKEQ. The CDR3 is 15 residues long. The CDR3 region is CASSPIRGDSYGYTF. The CDR3 coding sequence is TGTGCCAGCAGCCCCATCCGCGGGGACAGCTATGGCTACACCTTC.

Only a few counts were recorded for this clonotype. The chain combines TRBV4-2 with TRBJ2-3; D is ambiguous. The length of the CDR3 is 15 residues. Trimming stripped 0 bases from V and 3 bases from J, with 10 bases between. Germline loops: CDR1 LGHNA, CDR2 YNFKEQ. The CDR3 loop reads CASSQDGQRTDTQYF. The CDR3 DNA follows: TGTGCCAGCAGCCAAGACGGCCAGAGGACAGATACGCAGTATTTT.

V usage is TRBV7-9 and J usage is TRBJ2-1; 7 bases agree with TRBD2. The V segment lost 4 bases and the J segment 9 bases; nucleotides outside the gene matches: 15. Germline V gene lookup returns CDR1 SEHNR and CDR2 FQNEAQ (reference sequence). The CDR3 is 16 amino acids. As DNA, the CDR3 is TGTGCCAGCAGCTCCCCAAGGGTCGGGAGGCGGGGTGAGCAGTTCTTC. It yields the protein CASSSPRVGRRGEQFF.

This clonotype has more than one count but fewer than ten. V is TRBV20-1 and J is TRBJ1-6, with D possibly matching TRBD1 (6 bases). Germline V CDR1 and CDR2: DFQATT, SNEGSKA (reference sequence). The CDR3 sequence is 15 residues long. V lost 1 base and J 9 bases, leaving 16 bases between the germline ends. CDR3 protein: CSARGLGGLGSPLHF. The CDR3 nucleotides are TGCAGTGCTAGAGGTCTCGGGGGGCTCGGTTCACCCCTCCACTTT.

This clonotype was detected ten times or more. The chain links TRBV20-1 to TRBJ1-6, with D uncertain. Germline V CDR1 and CDR2: DFQATT, SNEGSKA (reference sequence). Between the trimmed V and J ends, which lost 0 bases and 7 bases, there was a span of 16 bases. The CDR3 covers 16 residues. CDR3 residues: CSAREFPGLGNSPLHF. The CDR3 DNA sequence: TGCAGTGCTAGAGAATTCCCCGGGCTGGGGAATTCACCCCTCCACTTT.

Many counts were recorded for this clonotype. The gene calls are TRBV2 and TRBJ1-5; D remains ambiguous. V was shortened by 7 bases and J by 6 bases, with 16 bases between the two germline ends. This CDR3 comprises 14 residues. CDR1 SNHLY and CDR2 FYNNEI come from the germline V gene. The CDR3 protein is CASIRGSEGQPQHF. In DNA form, the CDR3 reads TGTGCCAGCATCCGAGGCAGTGAAGGTCAGCCCCAGCATTTT.

V is TRBV6-2 or TRBV6-3 and J is TRBJ2-5; 7 bases map to TRBD2. There are 14 residues in the CDR3. Per the germline V gene, CDR1 is MNHEY and CDR2 is SVGEGT. V shed 2 bases and J 5 bases; nucleotides not matched to a gene: 5. The CDR3 loop is CASSYRTSWETQYF. The CDR3 coding sequence is TGTGCCAGCAGTTACCGGACTAGTTGGGAGACCCAGTACTTC.

This clonotype was counted only a few times. This CDR3 is CASSKQSNTGELFF. In nucleotides, the CDR3 is TGTGCCAGTAGTAAACAGTCGAACACCGGGGAGCTGTTTTTT. The chain couples TRBV19 to TRBJ2-2; no reliable D call. The CDR3 runs 14 residues. From germline, CDR1 is LNHDA and CDR2 SQIVND (reference sequence). Trimming took off 4 bases at V and 0 bases at J, with 6 bases between the two ends.

This clonotype has a count of ten or more. J is TRBJ2-3 and V is TRBV7-9, with D possibly TRBD2 on 6 matching bases. This CDR3 comprises 17 residues. V lost 4 bases, J lost 6 bases, and 23 bases lay in between. From germline, CDR1 is SEHNR and CDR2 FQNEAQ (reference sequence). CDR3 residues: CASSSTKTSLRLDTQYF. The CDR3, as DNA: TGTGCCAGCAGCTCCACCAAGACTAGTTTAAGGTTGGATACGCAGTATTTT.

This clonotype is judged medium-sized. The chain has TRBV21-1 and TRBJ2-1; TRBD1 is the table's D call and was not checked against the DNA. TRBV21-1 is listed as a pseudogene. The CDR3 length is 19 residues. The CDR3 bases are TGTGCCAGCATCGCGGATTTTGGCAGGGACGGGGGTCGAAACAATGAGCAGTTCTTC. This gives the protein CASIADFGRDGGRNNEQFF.

In its sample, this clonotype was seen a few times. The chain has TRBV10-3 and TRBJ1-1, with D tentatively TRBD1 (5 bases). V was shortened by 3 bases and J by 1 base, with 12 bases between the two germline ends. The CDR3 has 15 residues. Germline CDR1 reads ENHRY; CDR2 reads SYGVKD. The CDR3 reads CAISDLYGQNTEAFF. Here the CDR3 DNA reads TGTGCCATCAGTGATCTATATGGACAGAACACTGAAGCTTTCTTT.

This clonotype was counted only a few times. The gene calls are TRBV3-1 and TRBJ2-1; D unresolved. CDR3 length: 12 residues. Trimming removed 5 bases at V and 3 bases at J, with 5 bases between. Germline values: CDR1 LGHDT, CDR2 YNNKEL (reference sequence). The DNA for the CDR3 is TGTGCCAGCAGCAATCGCTACAATGAGCAGTTCTTC. It codes for CASSNRYNEQFF.

At least ten counts were recorded for this clonotype. V usage is TRBV13 and J usage is TRBJ2-3; TRBD2 agrees at 11 bases. Trimming cost V 3 bases and J 0 bases; bases outside gene matches: 20. The CDR3 consists of 22 residues. The germline V gene has CDR1 PRHDT and CDR2 FYEKMQ (reference sequence). The CDR3 nucleotides are TGTGCCAGCAGCTTTTTTCTCGGACTAGCGGGTAGGAACCTGTCTAGCACAGATACGCAGTATTTT. This codes for CASSFFLGLAGRNLSSTDTQYF.

This sequence joins TRBV7-9 and TRBJ2-5; possibly TRBD1 for D (6 bases). Germline V gene data show CDR1 as SEHNR and CDR2 as FQNEAQ (reference sequence). The length of the CDR3 is 15 residues. V lost 1 base and J 2 bases, leaving 11 bases between the germline ends. CDR3 in amino acids: CASSLGAGTQETQYF. The CDR3 nucleotides read TGTGCCAGCAGCTTAGGTGCAGGGACACAAGAGACCCAGTACTTC.

The chain is built from TRBV6-5 and TRBJ1-6; TRBD1 might be the D (6 bases). The CDR3 contains 14 residues. Between the trimmed V and J ends, which lost 5 bases and 6 bases, there was a span of 11 bases. Germline-derived CDR1 and CDR2 are MNHEY and SVGAGI. The CDR3 reads CASSTAGVNSPLHF. The CDR3, as DNA: TGTGCCAGCAGTACTGCAGGGGTTAATTCACCCCTCCACTTT.

The chain is built from TRBV24-1 and TRBJ2-5, with 10 positions matching TRBD2. Germline V gene sequence: CDR1 KGHDR, CDR2 SFDVKD. CDR3 size: 17 residues. V trimming: 4 bases; J trimming: 2 bases; junction bases outside the gene matches: 9. The CDR3 bases are TGTGCCACCAGTGACCCTTCGGGACTAGCGAGACAAGAGACCCAGTACTTC. Its translation: CATSDPSGLARQETQYF.

The table lists this clonotype with many counts. Here the CDR3 DNA reads TGTGCCAGCAGTTACGACCCGACAGGCCCCTACGAGCAGTACTTC. Its translation: CASSYDPTGPYEQYF. The chain combines TRBV6-6 with TRBJ2-7; D might be TRBD1 (6 bases). V lost 2 bases and J lost 2, with 13 bases in between. The CDR3 extends over 15 amino acids. Per the germline V gene, CDR1 is MNHNY and CDR2 is SVGAGI (reference sequence).

The sample holds many counts of this clonotype. The chain employs TRBV20-1 and TRBJ2-1; tentative D call: TRBD2 (7 bases). This CDR3 is built from 14 residues. The V end was cut by 5 bases, the J end by 5 bases, with 16 bases between. The germline V gene has CDR1 DFQATT and CDR2 SNEGSKA (reference sequence). CDR3 nucleotide sequence: TGCAGTGCTCTAGGGGGAGGGGGACACAATGAGCAGTTCTTC. It yields the protein CSALGGGGHNEQFF.

This clonotype was seen at least ten times. CDR3 coding DNA: TGTGCCAGCAGACTCAAAAACATTCAGTACTTC. It encodes CASRLKNIQYF. V usage is TRBV12-3 or TRBV12-4 and J usage is TRBJ2-4; D gene unclear. V was trimmed by 6 bases and J by 3 bases, leaving 3 bases between them. The CDR3 extends over 11 amino acids.

This clonotype has ten or more counts. The chain recombines TRBV7-6 with TRBJ2-5, with D unclear. This CDR3 is built from 13 residues. Germline V gene sequence: CDR1 SGHVS, CDR2 FNYEAQ. V shed 2 bases and J shed 2 bases, with 6 bases lying between them. The CDR3 DNA follows: TGTGCCAGCAGCTTATACCTGCAAGAGACCCAGTACTTC. Protein product: CASSLYLQETQYF.

V and J are TRBV6-5 and TRBJ2-7; 7 positions match TRBD2. J lost 2 bases, V lost 2 bases, and 12 bases had no gene match. This CDR3 contains 17 residues. Germline assignment: CDR1 MNHEY and CDR2 SVGAGI. CDR3 loop: CASSYQDPGAGAYEQYF. The CDR3 DNA reads as TGTGCCAGCAGTTACCAGGATCCCGGCGCGGGGGCCTACGAGCAGTACTTC.